The 26 T cell receptor beta chains below all came from one sample that was sequenced in a study of immune evolution from preneoplasia to lung adenocarcinoma. The table came from immunoSEQ multiplex PCR; TCRdb's copy has only in-frame clones and leaves some out. The sample has under 13,000 clones, roughly 84% seen once. Sequences were obtained from FFPE minimally invasive lung adenocarcinoma tissue. These receptors were collected from a person aged 70 to 79 with lung adenocarcinoma.

The chain links TRBV2 to TRBJ1-2; 9 positions agree with TRBD1. The CDR3 totals 18 residues. The germline V gene encodes CDR1 SNHLY and CDR2 FYNNEI. J gave up 1 base and V 5 bases, and 14 bases lay outside the gene matches. This CDR3 is CASSPTGGLNRLNYGYTF. In nucleotides, the CDR3 is TGTGCCAGCAGTCCCACAGGGGGCTTGAACCGCCTTAACTATGGCTACACCTTC. Full variable domain (rest looked up from reference TRBV2 and TRBJ1-2): EPEVTQTPSHQVTQMGQEVILRCVPISNHLYFYWYRQILGQKVEFLVSFYNNEISEKSEIFDDQFSVERPDGSNFTLKIRSTKLEDSAMYFCASSPTGGLNRLNYGYTFGSGTRLTVV.

The chain joins TRBV18 to TRBJ2-3, with TRBD2 identical over 10 bases. Trimming at V came to 0 bases and at J to 5 bases, leaving 8 bases not matched to a gene. The CDR3 runs 17 residues. Germline V gives CDR1 KGHSH, CDR2 LQKENI. The CDR3 DNA reads as TGTGCCAGCTCACCACCGAGAGCGGGGGGGCCTCGAGATACGCAGTATTTT. Its translation is CASSPPRAGGPRDTQYF.

The J gene is TRBJ1-2, the V gene TRBV9; no reliable D call. Trimming cost V 4 bases and J 8 bases, with 12 bases left between them. Germline V gives CDR1 SGDLS, CDR2 YYNGEE. The CDR3 contains 12 residues. The CDR3 reads CASSIGYSGYTF. The CDR3 nucleotides are TGTGCCAGCAGCATCGGTTACTCGGGCTACACCTTC.

This clone appeared a single time. V usage is TRBV5-1 and J usage is TRBJ2-1; 7 bases fit TRBD1. The ends lost 4 bases at V and 3 bases at J; junction bases unmatched: 10. This CDR3 is built from 16 residues. Looked up from germline, CDR1 is SGHRS and CDR2 is YFSETQ. The CDR3 nucleotides are TGCGCCAGCAGCCCTGAACCGGGACAGTTCTACAATGAGCAGTTCTTC. It encodes CASSPEPGQFYNEQFF.

J is TRBJ2-7 and V is TRBV6-6; TRBD2 might be the D (6 bases). There are 14 residues in the CDR3. V was clipped by 5 bases and J by 0 bases, with 11 bases between them. CDR1 is MNHNY and CDR2 is SVGAGI in the germline V gene (reference sequence). CDR3 residues: CASSPSGGSYEQYF. CDR3 nucleotide sequence: TGTGCCAGCAGTCCATCCGGGGGCTCCTACGAGCAGTACTTC.

The V and J genes are TRBV6-5 and TRBJ2-5, with D perhaps TRBD2 (6 bases). This CDR3 is 16 amino acids long. From germline, CDR1 is MNHEY and CDR2 SVGAGI. With 0 bases removed from V and 5 bases from J, the gap between germline ends came to 16 bases. CDR3 bases: TGTGCCAGCAGTTACTCGAGAAAGCGGAGGGTGGAGACCCAGTACTTC. Translation gives CASSYSRKRRVETQYF.

This chain uses TRBV5-6 with TRBJ1-2, with D hard to call. The CDR3 runs 13 residues. In germline, CDR1 is SGHDT, CDR2 YYEEEE. Trimming stripped 5 bases from V and 4 bases from J, with 12 bases between. The CDR3 nucleotides read TGTGCCAGCAGTCACGGACTTACCTATGGCTACACCTTC. Its protein is CASSHGLTYGYTF.

The chain employs TRBV2 and TRBJ2-2; 9 bases fit TRBD1. The V segment lost 5 bases and the J segment 6 bases; nucleotides outside the gene matches: 10. The CDR3 contains 16 residues. The germline V gene encodes CDR1 SNHLY and CDR2 FYNNEI. CDR3 DNA: TGTGCCAGCAGTCCTCGGGACAGGGTTTTCCCCGGGGAGCTGTTTTTT. Translation gives CASSPRDRVFPGELFF.

The V call is TRBV7-3, the J call TRBJ2-7, with 12 positions matching TRBD1. V lost 0 bases, J lost 6 bases, and 3 bases stayed unmatched. The CDR3 is 15 residues long. The germline V gene encodes CDR1 SGHTA and CDR2 FQGTGA. The CDR3 loop is CASSLTGTGGSEQYF. The CDR3 DNA is TGTGCCAGCAGCTTAACGGGGACAGGGGGCTCCGAGCAGTACTTC.

The chain combines TRBV9 with TRBJ2-1; D remains ambiguous. V gave up 0 bases and J gave up 2 bases, with 9 bases separating them. The CDR3 is 15 amino acids. Germline CDR1 SGDLS, CDR2 YYNGEE. The CDR3 here is CASSVGVQTYNEQFF. The CDR3 coding sequence is TGTGCCAGCAGCGTAGGCGTGCAAACCTACAATGAGCAGTTCTTC.

The chain links TRBV4-1 to TRBJ1-5, with no clear D. Germline V gene lookup returns CDR1 MGHRA and CDR2 YSYEKL. Deletions cut 4 bases from V and 3 bases from J, with 7 bases between. CDR3 length: 13 amino acids. The CDR3 spells CASSRTFNQPQHF. The DNA of the CDR3 is TGCGCCAGCAGCCGGACCTTCAATCAGCCCCAGCATTTT.

The chain carries TRBV27 and TRBJ2-5, with TRBD1 matching over 11 bases. Unmatched junction bases numbered 10, after V lost 5 bases and J lost 5 bases. CDR1 and CDR2 (germline): MNHEY, SMNVEV (reference sequence). There are 16 residues in the CDR3. CDR3 residues: CASSPIRDRGWETQYF. In DNA form, the CDR3 reads TGTGCCAGCAGTCCAATCCGGGACAGGGGGTGGGAGACCCAGTACTTC.

The chain recombines TRBV6-5 with TRBJ2-2; D is ambiguous. The length of the CDR3 is 14 residues. V lost 0 bases and J 5 bases, leaving 7 bases between the germline ends. CDR1 and CDR2 from the germline V gene are MNHEY and SVGAGI. The CDR3 coding sequence is TGTGCCAGCAGTTACTCCTGGCGGACCGGGGAGCTGTTTTTT. It specifies CASSYSWRTGELFF.

This chain connects TRBV7-9 to TRBJ1-1; no reliable D call. CDR1 is SEHNR and CDR2 is FQNEAQ in the germline V gene (reference sequence). CDR3 size: 14 residues. Between the trimmed V and J ends, which lost 0 bases and 3 bases, there was a span of 8 bases. The CDR3, as DNA: TGTGCCAGCAGCTTAGCAGGAGCTTACACTGAAGCTTTCTTT. Its translation: CASSLAGAYTEAFF.

The rearrangement joins TRBV2 to TRBJ1-2, with D tentatively TRBD1 (5 bases). V was clipped by 4 bases and J by 4 bases, with 10 bases between them. Germline CDR1 SNHLY, CDR2 FYNNEI. This CDR3 region has 13 residues. In DNA form, the CDR3 reads TGTGCCAGCAGTGCAAGGGGCGGCTATGGCTACACCTTC. Its translation is CASSARGGYGYTF.

This sequence joins TRBV6-5 and TRBJ2-3, with 7 bases lining up with TRBD2. Germline values: CDR1 MNHEY, CDR2 SVGAGI. The CDR3 contains 15 residues. V shed 3 bases and J 6 bases; nucleotides not matched to a gene: 9. The CDR3 protein is CASSYHGGGVDTQYF. DNA of the CDR3: TGTGCCAGCAGTTATCATGGGGGAGGGGTGGATACGCAGTATTTT.

This chain links TRBV7-2 with TRBJ2-2; tentatively, D is TRBD1 or TRBD2 (5 bases each). CDR1 is SGHTA and CDR2 is FQGNSA in the germline V gene. This CDR3 is 15 amino acids long. V was pared by 4 bases and J by 6 bases, with 15 bases between. CDR3 bases: TGTGCCAGCAGCTCATCCCGGGGCTTTGCCGGGGAGCTGTTTTTT. Translated: CASSSSRGFAGELFF.

V and J are TRBV7-3 and TRBJ2-5; 8 nucleotides line up with TRBD2. The CDR3 consists of 15 residues. CDR1 and CDR2 (germline): SGHTA, FQGTGA. The junction had 5 bases not matched to a gene; V was cut back by 0 bases and J by 5 bases. CDR3 coding DNA: TGTGCCAGCAGCTTAACGTCGGCTAGCGGGGAGACCCAGTACTTC. This encodes CASSLTSASGETQYF.

This chain links TRBV30 with TRBJ1-5; D is undetermined. V lost 4 bases, J lost 6 bases, and 16 bases lay in between. This CDR3 comprises 14 residues. Germline CDR1 is GTSNPN and CDR2 is SVGIG (reference sequence). DNA of the CDR3: TGTGCCTGGAAAATGCCGGGAGTCGCTCAGCCCCAGCATTTT. It codes for CAWKMPGVAQPQHF.

In its sample, this clone was seen once. V gene TRBV27 combines with J gene TRBJ1-3; TRBD1 aligns across 8 bases. The CDR3 has 14 residues. Germline CDR1 and CDR2: MNHEY and SMNVEV (reference sequence). V was clipped by 6 bases and J by 7 bases; unmatched bases: 8. Here the CDR3 DNA reads TGTGCCAGCAGGATGGACAGGGAGGCGAACACCATATATTTT. The encoded protein is CASRMDREANTIYF.

The CDR3: CASSPRSTGGLTEAFF. In nucleotides, the CDR3 is TGTGCCAGCAGCCCCCGATCGACAGGGGGCCTGACTGAAGCTTTCTTT. The V gene is TRBV11-2, the J gene TRBJ1-1; 10 nucleotides match TRBD1. Germline assignment: CDR1 SGHAT and CDR2 FQNNGV. The V gene end was trimmed by 5 bases and the J gene end by 5 bases; junction bases not matched to a gene: 11. The CDR3 runs to 16 residues.

V gene TRBV19 combines with J gene TRBJ1-2, with 8 bases aligning to TRBD1. V shed 5 bases, J shed 11 bases, and the junction held 13 bases outside the gene matches. The CDR3 runs to 14 residues. Germline lookup yields CDR1 LNHDA and CDR2 SQIVND (reference sequence). CDR3 in amino acids: CASSPLAGQGGYTF. The CDR3 coding sequence is TGTGCCAGTAGTCCTCTCGCCGGACAGGGTGGTTACACCTTC. Together with reference TRBV19 and TRBJ1-2, the CDR3 gives the full variable domain: DGGITQSPKYLFRKEGQNVTLSCEQNLNHDAMYWYRQDPGQGLRLIYYSQIVNDFQKGDIAEGYSVSREKKESFPLTVTSAQKNPTAFYLCASSPLAGQGGYTFGSGTRLTVV.

The chain uses TRBV6-4 and TRBJ1-1; maybe TRBD1 (5 bases). Germline V gene lookup returns CDR1 MRHNA and CDR2 SNTAGT. Between the trimmed V and J ends, which lost 6 bases and 1 base, there was a span of 12 bases. The CDR3 is made up of 14 amino acids. The CDR3 loop is CASSPSQGNTEAFF. CDR3 bases: TGTGCCAGCAGCCCCTCCCAGGGGAACACTGAAGCTTTCTTT.

V gene TRBV2 combines with J gene TRBJ1-5, with unresolved D. This CDR3 has 14 amino acids. V shed 2 bases and J shed 4 bases, with 9 bases lying between them. The germline CDR1 and CDR2 sequences are SNHLY and FYNNEI. CDR3 sequence: CASSETRTNQPQHF. The CDR3 DNA sequence: TGTGCCAGCAGTGAAACAAGAACGAATCAGCCCCAGCATTTT.

A single count supports this clone. V is TRBV7-9 and J is TRBJ1-1; no definite D call. CDR3 length: 14 residues. Germline lookup yields CDR1 SEHNR and CDR2 FQNEAQ (reference sequence). V was clipped by 7 bases and J by 1 base, with 13 bases between them. The CDR3 reads CASNEGSGNTEAFF. CDR3 in DNA: TGTGCCAGCAATGAGGGAAGCGGGAACACTGAAGCTTTCTTT.

This clone was observed a single time. This chain joins TRBV25-1 and TRBJ2-7; the match to TRBD2 covers 7 bases. CDR1 and CDR2 from the germline V gene are MGHDK and SYGVNS. The CDR3 runs 16 residues. Trimming took 6 bases from V and 0 from J; bases not matched to a gene: 11. The CDR3 DNA reads TGTGCCAGCAGGGGGGGGATCAGGGATCACTCCTACGAGCAGTACTTC. Amino acids: CASRGGIRDHSYEQYF.